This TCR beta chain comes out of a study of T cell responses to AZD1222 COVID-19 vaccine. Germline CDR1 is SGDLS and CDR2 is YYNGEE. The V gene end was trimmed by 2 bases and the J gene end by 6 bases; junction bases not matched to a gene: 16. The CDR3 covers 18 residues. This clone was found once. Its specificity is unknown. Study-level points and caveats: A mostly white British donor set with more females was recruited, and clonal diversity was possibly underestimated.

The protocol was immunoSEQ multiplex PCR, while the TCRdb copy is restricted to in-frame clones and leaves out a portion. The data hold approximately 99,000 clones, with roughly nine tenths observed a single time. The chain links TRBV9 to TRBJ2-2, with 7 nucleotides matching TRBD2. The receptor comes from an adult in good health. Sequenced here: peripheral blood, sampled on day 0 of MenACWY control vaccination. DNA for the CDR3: TGTGCCAGCAGCGTCCTCGGGGGTGGAAGCGGGGTGGCCGGGGAGCTGTTTTTT. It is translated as CASSVLGGGSGVAGELFF.